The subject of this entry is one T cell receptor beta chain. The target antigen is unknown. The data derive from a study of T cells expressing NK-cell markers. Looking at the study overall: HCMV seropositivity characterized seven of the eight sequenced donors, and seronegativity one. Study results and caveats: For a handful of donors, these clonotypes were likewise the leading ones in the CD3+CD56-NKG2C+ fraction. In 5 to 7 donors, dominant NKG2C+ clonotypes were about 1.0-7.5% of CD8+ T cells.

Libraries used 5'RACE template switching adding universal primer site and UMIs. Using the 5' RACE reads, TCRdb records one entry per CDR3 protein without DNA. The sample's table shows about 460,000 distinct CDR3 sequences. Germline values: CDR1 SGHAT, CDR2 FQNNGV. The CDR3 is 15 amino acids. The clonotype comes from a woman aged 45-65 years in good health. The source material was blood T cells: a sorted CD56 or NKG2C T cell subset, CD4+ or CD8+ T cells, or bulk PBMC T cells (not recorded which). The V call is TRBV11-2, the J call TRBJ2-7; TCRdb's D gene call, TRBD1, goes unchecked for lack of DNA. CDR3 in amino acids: CASSTPQGERYEQYF.